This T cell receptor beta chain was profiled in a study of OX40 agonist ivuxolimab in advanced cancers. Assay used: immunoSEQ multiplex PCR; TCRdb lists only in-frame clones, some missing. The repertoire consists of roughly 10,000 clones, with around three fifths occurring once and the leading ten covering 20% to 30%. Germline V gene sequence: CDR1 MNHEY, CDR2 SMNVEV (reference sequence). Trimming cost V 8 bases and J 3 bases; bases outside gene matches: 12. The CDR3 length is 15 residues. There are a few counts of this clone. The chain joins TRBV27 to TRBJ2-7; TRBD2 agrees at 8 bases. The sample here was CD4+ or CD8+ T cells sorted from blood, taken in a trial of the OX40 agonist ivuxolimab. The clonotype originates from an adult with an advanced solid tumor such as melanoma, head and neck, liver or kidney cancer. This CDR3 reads CASGLPSGSRYEQYF. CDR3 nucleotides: TGTGCCAGCGGCCTCCCTAGCGGGTCGCGCTACGAGCAGTACTTC.